This T cell receptor (beta chain) was retrieved from a study of T-cell reconstitution after alpha-beta-depleted transplantation in children. Study-wide results and caveats: Alpha-beta T cells about two months after transplant reportedly derived from several hundred expanded graft clones. Most T-cell counts and diversity one year after the transplant came from T cells that were newly produced. Surviving recipient cells, namely T cells and thymic progenitors, were the source of high day-60 TCRbeta diversity in some patients.

This clonotype was seen only a few times. Its target is not known. Looked up from germline, CDR1 is LNHDA and CDR2 is SQIVND (reference sequence). The CDR3 is 15 amino acids. Trimming pared 4 bases from V and 10 bases from J, leaving 22 bases between. Unique molecular identifiers were incorporated into the prepared TCRbeta library. TCRdb fed the PCR reads into MiXCR, producing one record per CDR3 protein. Of about 300,000 distinct CDR3 sequences listed, less than 9.5% are singletons. This receptor was obtained from a female patient between 2 and 15 years old who had a stem cell transplant for Fanconi anemia, so the T cells may come from the graft donor. The rearrangement links TRBV19 to TRBJ1-1; possibly TRBD1 for D (5 bases). This specimen was peripheral blood, taken 360 days after TCRalphabeta/CD19-depleted stem cell transplant. CDR3 protein: CASSKKAGTPIGAFF. CDR3 sequence (DNA): TGTGCCAGTAGTAAAAAGGCCGGGACTCCCATTGGAGCTTTCTTT.